This T cell receptor (beta chain) is drawn from a study of cytomegalovirus exposure and HLA in healthy donors. On this clone itself: The target antigen is unknown.

Both 60 Vbeta primers and 13 Jbeta primers went into the PCR. Sequenced by immunoSEQ multiplex PCR; TCRdb stores in-frame clones only, minus some. The table records over 110,000 clones, 80% of them present only once. Study conclusions and caveats: Confirmation was obtained in vitro that a few CMV-associated chains are specific for CMV antigens.

Germline V gives CDR1 MRHNA, CDR2 SNTAGT. The ends lost 3 bases at V and 0 bases at J; junction bases unmatched: 8. The CDR3 spans 18 residues. This receptor was obtained from a man aged 40-49 years in good health and CMV-seronegative. Sample: PBMCs. The chain carries TRBV6-4 and TRBJ2-2; TRBD2 aligns across 9 bases. This CDR3 reads CASSEALAGFANTGELFF. CDR3 sequence (DNA): TGTGCCAGCAGTGAAGCCCTAGCGGGGTTCGCGAACACCGGGGAGCTGTTTTTT.